This TCR beta chain was captured by sequencing in a study of T-cell reconstitution after alpha-beta-depleted transplantation in children. The TCRbeta library was prepared with unique molecular identifiers. MiXCR, applied by TCRdb to the PCR reads, yields one record per CDR3 protein. The data show under 300,000 distinct CDR3 sequences, 9.7% seen once. This clonotype was found many times. V lost 2 bases and J lost 3; bases outside the gene matches: 6. CDR3 length: 14 amino acids. CDR1 and CDR2 from the germline V gene are DFQATT and SNEGSKA (reference sequence). The source was PBMCs from the stem cell graft donor, collected from the stem cell graft. The TCR sequence derives from a human donor who donated a stem cell graft to a child with SCID. V gene TRBV20-1 combines with J gene TRBJ2-7; 8 nucleotides match TRBD2. The CDR3 protein is CSARRGAGVYEQYF. DNA of the CDR3: TGCAGTGCTAGAAGGGGAGCGGGGGTCTACGAGCAGTACTTC.